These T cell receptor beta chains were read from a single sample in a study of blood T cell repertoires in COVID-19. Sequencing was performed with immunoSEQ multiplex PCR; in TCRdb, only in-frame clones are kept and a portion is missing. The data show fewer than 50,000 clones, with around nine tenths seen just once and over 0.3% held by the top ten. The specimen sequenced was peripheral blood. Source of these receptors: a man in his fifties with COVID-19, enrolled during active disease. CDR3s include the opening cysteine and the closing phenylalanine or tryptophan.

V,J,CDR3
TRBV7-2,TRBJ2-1,CASNREIVGRAGDEQFF
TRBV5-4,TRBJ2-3,CASSLASGGGDTQYF
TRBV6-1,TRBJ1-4,CASSEERADGNEKLFF
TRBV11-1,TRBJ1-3,CASSLALTENTIYF
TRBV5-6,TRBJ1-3,CASSLAGRGNTIYF
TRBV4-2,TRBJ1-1,CASSPHQGLNTEAFF
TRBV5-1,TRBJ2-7,CASSLTSGSWGNSYEQYF
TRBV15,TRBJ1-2,CATSRDEATSVVGYTF
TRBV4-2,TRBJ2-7,CASSQDLTSSGNLYEQYF
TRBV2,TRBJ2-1,CASSVPGGKSYNEQFF
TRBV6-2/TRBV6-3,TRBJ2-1,CASSQLAGSDNEQFF
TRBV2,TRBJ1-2,CASAIEQGISFSYGYTF
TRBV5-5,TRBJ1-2,CASSLEFRGLWGGTF